The 24 T cell receptor beta chains given below trace back to one sample, sequenced in a study of CD8+CD57+ T cells in acquired aplastic anemia. All sequencing subjects had displayed CD8+CD57+ cell expansion on flow cytometry. Genomic DNA acted as the template from which TCR beta VDJ combination and CDR3 sequence profiling were carried out. Using its own MiXCR run on the reads, TCRdb lists one record per CDR3 protein. The sample lists 200,000 to 250,000 distinct CDR3 sequences, about half occurring once. Material: sorted CD4+, CD8+, or CD8+CD57+ T cells (not recorded which) from PBMCs. These receptors originate from a human donor with aplastic anemia.

This clonotype was counted ten times or more. The V call is TRBV5-1, the J call TRBJ1-4; 7 bases are a match to TRBD1. The CDR3 sequence is 14 residues long. Germline V gives CDR1 SGHRS, CDR2 YFSETQ. V shed 2 bases, J shed 6 bases, and the junction held 4 bases outside the gene matches. CDR3 nucleotide sequence: TGCGCCAGCAGCTTACAGGGGTGGGATGAAAAACTGTTTTTT. It codes for CASSLQGWDEKLFF.

This clonotype was observed at least ten times. The CDR3 loop is CASTTIPRGSGNTIYF. The CDR3 DNA is TGTGCCAGCACCACCATCCCTAGGGGCTCTGGAAACACCATATATTTT. The rearrangement links TRBV7-8 to TRBJ1-3; D perhaps matches TRBD1 (5 bases). Germline V gives CDR1 SGHVS, CDR2 FQNEAQ. V was cut by 7 bases and J by 0 bases, with 16 bases left in between. The length of the CDR3 is 16 residues. Full variable domain (missing parts from reference TRBV7-8 and TRBJ1-3): GAGVSQSPRYKVAKRGQDVALRCDPISGHVSLFWYQQALGQGPEFLTYFQNEAQLDKSGLPSDRFFAERPEGSVSTLKIQRTQQEDSAVYLCASTTIPRGSGNTIYFGEGSWLTVV.

V usage is TRBV20-1 and J usage is TRBJ2-7, with 7 nucleotides matching TRBD1. The CDR3 covers 13 residues. Germline CDR1 reads DFQATT; CDR2 reads SNEGSKA (reference sequence). The ends lost 6 bases at V and 3 bases at J; junction bases unmatched: 8. Here the CDR3 reads CSAEQGRFYEQYF. The CDR3 coding sequence is TGCAGTGCCGAACAGGGGCGCTTCTACGAGCAGTACTTC.

This sequence joins TRBV10-3 and TRBJ1-5; TRBD1 might be the D (6 bases). V was pared by 0 bases and J by 1 base, with 10 bases between. Per the germline V gene, CDR1 is ENHRY and CDR2 is SYGVKD. The CDR3 is made up of 16 amino acids. The CDR3 region has the DNA TGTGCCATCAGTGAGTCAGCCAGGGGAAGCAATCAGCCCCAGCATTTT. Translated: CAISESARGSNQPQHF.

This clonotype has a count of ten or more. The chain has TRBV12-3 or TRBV12-4 and TRBJ1-2; a possible D gene is TRBD1 (5 bases). Trimming removed 6 bases at V and 4 bases at J, with 9 bases between. The CDR3 runs 12 residues. The CDR3 nucleotides read TGTGCCAGCAGCCCCGGGGCCTATGGCTACACCTTC. Amino acids: CASSPGAYGYTF.

Details on this clonotype: One junction end disagrees with the germline gene, perhaps due to a read error. CDR3: CDSSIRQNFNYGYTF. CDR3 nucleotides: TGTGACAGTAGTATCCGGCAGAATTTTAACTATGGCTACACCTTC. The chain employs TRBV19 and TRBJ1-2; unclear D gene. The CDR3 length is 15 residues. Germline lookup yields CDR1 LNHDA and CDR2 SQIVND (reference sequence).

The chain combines TRBV10-3 with TRBJ2-3, with 7 nucleotides matching TRBD1. In germline, CDR1 is ENHRY, CDR2 SYGVKD. Trimming cost V 1 base and J 0 bases; bases outside gene matches: 4. CDR3 size: 16 residues. Here the CDR3 reads CAISEYRDRSTDTQYF. The CDR3 DNA sequence: TGTGCCATCAGTGAGTACCGGGACAGAAGCACAGATACGCAGTATTTT.

Concerning this clonotype: One end of the junction is discordant with germline, which a read error may explain. The chain couples TRBV12-5 to TRBJ1-2, with D uncertain. The CDR3 covers 13 residues. Germline V CDR1 and CDR2: LGHNT, FRNRAP. The DNA of the CDR3 is TGTGCCAGCAGTAACATGGCGTTTGAAGTCTACGCCTTC. This translates into CASSNMAFEVYAF.

Notes on this clonotype: This may be a read error: a much more frequent sequence differs by one nucleotide. The genes are TRBV5-4 and TRBJ1-6; D perhaps matches TRBD1 (6 bases). Germline V lookup: CDR1 SGHNT, CDR2 YYREEE (reference sequence). The CDR3 is 15 residues long. The CDR3 nucleotides are TGTGCCAGCAGCTTTCTGACAGGAGGGAATTCACCCCTCTACTTT. It translates to CASSFLTGGNSPLYF.

The chain is built from TRBV25-1 and TRBJ2-1; the D gene is possibly TRBD2 (5 bases). V was shortened by 8 bases and J by 15 bases, with 17 bases between the two germline ends. The germline V gene encodes CDR1 MGHDK and CDR2 SYGVNS. This CDR3 region has 11 residues. The CDR3 DNA is TGTGCCAGCGGGAGTAGTAGGTTGTCGTTCTTC. It encodes CASGSSRLSFF.

V usage is TRBV15 and J usage is TRBJ1-2; 7 bases match TRBD1. CDR3 length: 16 amino acids. After removal of 3 bases from V and 1 base from J, the junction contained 8 bases not matched to a gene. CDR1 is LNHNV and CDR2 is YYDKDF in the germline V gene (reference sequence). The CDR3 bases are TGTGCCACCAGCAGTCTCCGGGACAGAGTTAACTATGGCTACACCTTC. Amino acid sequence: CATSSLRDRVNYGYTF.

There are a few counts of this clonotype. The genes are TRBV2 and TRBJ2-7, with unresolved D. The CDR3 covers 11 residues. Trimming stripped 7 bases from V and 3 bases from J, with 7 bases between. Per the germline V gene, CDR1 is SNHLY and CDR2 is FYNNEI. The CDR3 DNA reads TGTGCCAGCAACGGGTACTACGAGCAGTACTTC. It translates to CASNGYYEQYF.

This clonotype was counted ten times or more. The chain joins TRBV5-8 to TRBJ1-2; D remains unclear. Trimming shortened V by 0 bases and J by 4 bases, and 7 bases separated the two germline ends. In germline, CDR1 is SGHTS, CDR2 YDEGEE. CDR3 size: 13 residues. CDR3 amino acids: CASSLEGPYGYTF. The DNA for the CDR3 is TGTGCCAGCAGCTTGGAAGGTCCCTATGGCTACACCTTC.

Remarks on this clonotype: This may come from a read error, since a much larger clone is one base off. The rearrangement joins TRBV2 to TRBJ1-1; D not resolved. CDR1 is SNHLY, CDR2 FYNNEI, per germline. The CDR3 is 15 residues long. This CDR3 is CASSEWEASNTEASF. As DNA, the CDR3 is TGTGCCAGCAGTGAATGGGAGGCCTCGAACACTGAAGCTTCCTTT.

About this clonotype itself: A clone one base away is much larger, so this may be a read error. The CDR3 sequence is CASSFVQGLNEQSF. The CDR3 DNA follows: TGTGCCAGCAGTTTTGTACAGGGACTGAATGAGCAGTCCTTC. The chain links TRBV12-3 or TRBV12-4 to TRBJ2-1, with D tentatively TRBD1 or TRBD2 (6 bases each). This CDR3 region has 14 residues.

This clonotype was seen ten or more times. The chain recombines TRBV4-2 with TRBJ1-5, with D uncertain. Germline V gene lookup returns CDR1 LGHNA and CDR2 YNFKEQ. Deletions cut 1 base from V and 0 bases from J, with 7 bases between. The CDR3 totals 15 residues. CDR3 region: CASSQAAVSNQPQHF. In DNA form, the CDR3 reads TGTGCCAGCAGCCAAGCGGCGGTTAGCAATCAGCCCCAGCATTTT.

The chain carries TRBV10-3 and TRBJ1-2; 10 positions agree with TRBD1. Germline values: CDR1 ENHRY, CDR2 SYGVKD. The V and J ends lost 7 bases and 7 bases, in that order; junction bases with no gene match: 9. The CDR3 sequence is 14 residues long. The CDR3 DNA is TGTGCCATCACCCGGGACAGGGGACGGGGTGGCTACACCTTC. Encoded protein: CAITRDRGRGGYTF.

The chain employs TRBV2 and TRBJ2-5; D tentatively fits TRBD1 or TRBD2 (5 bases each). The CDR3 runs 15 residues. V lost 1 base, J lost 3 bases, and 12 bases lay in between. The germline gives CDR1 SNHLY, CDR2 FYNNEI. CDR3 DNA: TGTGCCAGCAGTGAAGTGAGGGGACCAGAAGAGACCCAGTACTTC. Translated: CASSEVRGPEETQYF.

This clonotype was detected a few times. The chain uses TRBV19 and TRBJ2-7; D tentatively reads TRBD1 or TRBD2 (5 bases each). Germline V gene lookup returns CDR1 LNHDA and CDR2 SQIVND (reference sequence). The V end lost 5 bases, the J end lost 2 bases, and 22 bases lay between the germline ends. CDR3 length: 17 residues. CDR3 in amino acids: CASSPSLVIGTAYEQYF. DNA of the CDR3: TGTGCCAGTAGTCCCTCCCTCGTGATTGGGACGGCCTACGAGCAGTACTTC.

The rearrangement uses TRBV19 and TRBJ2-7; D may correspond to TRBD1 or TRBD2 (7 bases each). Germline-derived CDR1 and CDR2 are LNHDA and SQIVND (reference sequence). The CDR3 totals 13 residues. In nucleotides, the CDR3 is TGTGTCGGTCGTCAGCAGGGGGGGGAAGAGCAGTACTTC. Translation: CVGRQQGGEEQYF.

This sequence joins TRBV5-4 and TRBJ2-1; D perhaps matches TRBD2 (7 bases). This CDR3 contains 14 residues. Per the germline V gene, CDR1 is SGHNT and CDR2 is YYREEE (reference sequence). V was shortened by 4 bases and J by 6 bases, with 14 bases between the two germline ends. DNA of the CDR3: TGTGCCAGCAGCATAGGGGGGAGGGTCAATGAGCAGTTCTTC. It yields the protein CASSIGGRVNEQFF.

This clonotype was found many times. This CDR3 is CASSESTGSYGYTF. The DNA of the CDR3 is TGCGCCAGCAGTGAGTCTACAGGGTCCTATGGCTACACCTTC. This chain links TRBV10-1 with TRBJ1-2; weak D call: TRBD1 (6 bases). Trimming removed 0 bases from V and 4 bases from J, with 9 bases in between. The length of the CDR3 is 14 residues. The germline V gene encodes CDR1 WNHNN and CDR2 SYGVQD (reference sequence).

The V call is TRBV2, the J call TRBJ1-1, with 7 bases identical to TRBD1. Germline trimming cut 6 bases from V and 3 bases from J; bases unmatched to any gene: 4. Germline lookup yields CDR1 SNHLY and CDR2 FYNNEI. The CDR3 loop spans 13 amino acids. CDR3 sequence (DNA): TGTGCCAGCAGGCGGGACAGATACACTGAAGCTTTCTTT. Amino acids: CASRRDRYTEAFF.

V is TRBV10-3 and J is TRBJ2-1; the D gene is possibly TRBD2 (5 bases). Germline V CDR1 and CDR2: ENHRY, SYGVKD. Trimming took 5 bases from V and 2 from J, leaving 13 bases between them. The CDR3 has 15 residues. The CDR3 DNA reads TGTGCCATCAGTTCTATAGCGCTTACCTACAATGAGCAGTTCTTC. Its protein product is CAISSIALTYNEQFF.